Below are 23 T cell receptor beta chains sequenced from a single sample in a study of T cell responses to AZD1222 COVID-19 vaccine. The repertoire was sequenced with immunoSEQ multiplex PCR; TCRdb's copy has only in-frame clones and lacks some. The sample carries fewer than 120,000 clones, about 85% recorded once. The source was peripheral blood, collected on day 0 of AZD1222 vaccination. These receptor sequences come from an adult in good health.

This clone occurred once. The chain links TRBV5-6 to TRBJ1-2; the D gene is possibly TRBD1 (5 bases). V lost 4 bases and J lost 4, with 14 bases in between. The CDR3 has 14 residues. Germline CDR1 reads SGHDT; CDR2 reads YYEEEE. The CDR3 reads CASSRFTGSYGYTF. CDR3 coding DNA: TGTGCCAGCAGCCGTTTCACAGGCAGCTATGGCTACACCTTC.

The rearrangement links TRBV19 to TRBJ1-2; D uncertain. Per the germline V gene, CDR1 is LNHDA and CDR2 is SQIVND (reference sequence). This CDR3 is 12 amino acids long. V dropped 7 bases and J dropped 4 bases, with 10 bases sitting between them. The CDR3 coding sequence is TGTGCCAGTAAGGCGGCAGGCTATGGCTACACCTTC. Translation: CASKAAGYGYTF. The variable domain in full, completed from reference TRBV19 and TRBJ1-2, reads DGGITQSPKYLFRKEGQNVTLSCEQNLNHDAMYWYRQDPGQGLRLIYYSQIVNDFQKGDIAEGYSVSREKKESFPLTVTSAQKNPTAFYLCASKAAGYGYTFGSGTRLTVV.

This CDR3 is CASRQTGNQPQHF. The CDR3 DNA is TGTGCCAGCAGACAGACAGGCAATCAGCCCCAGCATTTT. The V and J genes are TRBV12-3 or TRBV12-4 and TRBJ1-5; D might be TRBD1 (5 bases). The CDR3 spans 13 residues. Trimming removed 6 bases at V and 2 bases at J, with 8 bases between.

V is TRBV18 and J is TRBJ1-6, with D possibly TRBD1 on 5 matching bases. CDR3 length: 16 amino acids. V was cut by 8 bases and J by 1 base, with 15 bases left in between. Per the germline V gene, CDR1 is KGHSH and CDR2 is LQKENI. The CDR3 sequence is CASHPAGRSYNSPLHF. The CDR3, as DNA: TGTGCCAGCCATCCTGCAGGGCGATCCTATAATTCACCCCTCCACTTT.

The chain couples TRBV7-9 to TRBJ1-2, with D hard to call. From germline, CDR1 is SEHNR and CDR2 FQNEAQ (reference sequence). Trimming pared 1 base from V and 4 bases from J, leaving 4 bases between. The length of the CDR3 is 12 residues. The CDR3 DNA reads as TGTGCCAGCAGCTTAGTGAGCTATGGCTACACCTTC. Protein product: CASSLVSYGYTF.

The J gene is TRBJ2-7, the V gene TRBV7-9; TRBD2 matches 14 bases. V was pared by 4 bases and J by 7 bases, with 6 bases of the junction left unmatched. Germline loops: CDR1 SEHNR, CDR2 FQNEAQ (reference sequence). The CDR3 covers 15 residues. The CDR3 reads CASSSLTSGRVEQYF. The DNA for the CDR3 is TGTGCCAGCAGCTCCTTGACTAGCGGGAGGGTAGAGCAGTACTTC.

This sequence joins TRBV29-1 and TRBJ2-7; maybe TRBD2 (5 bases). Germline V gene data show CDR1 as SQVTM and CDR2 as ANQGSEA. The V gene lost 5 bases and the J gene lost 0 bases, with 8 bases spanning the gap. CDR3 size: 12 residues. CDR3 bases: TGCAGCGTTAGAGGGAGCTCCTACGAGCAGTACTTC. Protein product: CSVRGSSYEQYF.

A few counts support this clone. The CDR3 DNA reads TGTGCCAGCAGCCCTGTGGTGGGAGGACCCTACGAGCAGTACTTC. It yields the protein CASSPVVGGPYEQYF. The gene calls are TRBV3-1 (or the pseudogene TRBV3-2) and TRBJ2-7; D is possibly TRBD2 (6 bases). The ends were cut back, 4 bases at V and 2 bases at J, with 15 bases in the middle. Germline loops: CDR1 LGHDT, CDR2 YNNKEL (reference sequence). This CDR3 is built from 15 residues.

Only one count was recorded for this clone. The CDR3 reads CASSYSTGSQSYEQYF. CDR3 nucleotides: TGTGCCAGCAGTTACTCGACAGGGAGTCAGTCCTACGAGCAGTACTTC. The chain employs TRBV6-5 and TRBJ2-7, with TRBD1 identical over 7 bases. CDR1 is MNHEY and CDR2 is SVGAGI in the germline V gene. V was clipped by 0 bases and J by 1 base; unmatched bases: 6. The CDR3 loop spans 16 amino acids.

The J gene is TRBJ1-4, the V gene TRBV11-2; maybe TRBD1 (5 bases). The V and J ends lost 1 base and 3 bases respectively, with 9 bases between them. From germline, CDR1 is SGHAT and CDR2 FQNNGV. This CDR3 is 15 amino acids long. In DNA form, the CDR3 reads TGTGCCAGCAGCTTAGGGGGCCAGCCTAATGAAAAACTGTTTTTT. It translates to CASSLGGQPNEKLFF.

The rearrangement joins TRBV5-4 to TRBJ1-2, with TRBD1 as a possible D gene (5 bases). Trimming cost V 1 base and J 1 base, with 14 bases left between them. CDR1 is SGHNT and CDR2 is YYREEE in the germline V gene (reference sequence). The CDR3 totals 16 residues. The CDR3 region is CASSLIEGTGNYGYTF. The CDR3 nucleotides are TGTGCCAGCAGCTTGATCGAGGGGACCGGTAACTATGGCTACACCTTC.

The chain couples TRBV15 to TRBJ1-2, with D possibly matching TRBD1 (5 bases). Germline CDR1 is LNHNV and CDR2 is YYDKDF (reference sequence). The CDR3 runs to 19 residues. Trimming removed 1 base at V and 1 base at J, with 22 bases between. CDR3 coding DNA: TGTGCCACCAGCAGAGGAGGTGGTAGTAGACAGAGCGTTAACTATGGCTACACCTTC. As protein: CATSRGGGSRQSVNYGYTF.

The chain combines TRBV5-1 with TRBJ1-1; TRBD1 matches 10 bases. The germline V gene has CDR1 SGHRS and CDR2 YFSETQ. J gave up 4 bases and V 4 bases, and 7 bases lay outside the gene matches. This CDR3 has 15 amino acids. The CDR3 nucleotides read TGCGCCAGCAGCACCGGGGACAGGGGATTCACTGAAGCTTTCTTT. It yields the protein CASSTGDRGFTEAFF.

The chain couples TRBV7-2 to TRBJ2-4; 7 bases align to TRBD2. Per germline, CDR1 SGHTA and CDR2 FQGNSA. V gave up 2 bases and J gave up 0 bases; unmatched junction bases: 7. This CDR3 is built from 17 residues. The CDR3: CASSLSGVLLAKNIQYF. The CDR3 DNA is TGTGCCAGCAGCTTAAGCGGGGTCCTCCTAGCCAAAAACATTCAGTACTTC.

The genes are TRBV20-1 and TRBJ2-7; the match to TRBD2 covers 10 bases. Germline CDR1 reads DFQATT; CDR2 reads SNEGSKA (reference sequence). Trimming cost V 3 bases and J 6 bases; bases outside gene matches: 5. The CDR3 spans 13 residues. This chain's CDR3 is CSASSGRLIEQYF. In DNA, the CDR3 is TGCAGTGCTAGTAGCGGGAGGTTGATCGAGCAGTACTTC.

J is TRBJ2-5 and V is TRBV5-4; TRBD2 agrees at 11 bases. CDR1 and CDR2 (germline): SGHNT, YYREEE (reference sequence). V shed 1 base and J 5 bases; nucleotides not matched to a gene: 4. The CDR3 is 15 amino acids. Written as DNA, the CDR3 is TGTGCCAGCAGCTTGTTAGCTAGCGGGGGGGAGACCCAGTACTTC. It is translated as CASSLLASGGETQYF.

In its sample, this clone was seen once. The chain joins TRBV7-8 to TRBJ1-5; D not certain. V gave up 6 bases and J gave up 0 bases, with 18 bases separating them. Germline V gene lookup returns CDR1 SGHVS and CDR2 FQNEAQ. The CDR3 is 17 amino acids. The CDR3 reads CASRPAGGVYSNQPQHF. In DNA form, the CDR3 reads TGTGCCAGCAGACCGGCGGGAGGTGTCTATAGCAATCAGCCCCAGCATTTT.

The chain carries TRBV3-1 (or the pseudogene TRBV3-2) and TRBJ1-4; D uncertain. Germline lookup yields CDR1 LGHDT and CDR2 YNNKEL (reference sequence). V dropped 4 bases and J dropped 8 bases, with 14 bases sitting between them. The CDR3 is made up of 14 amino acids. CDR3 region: CASSLNTGGEKLFF. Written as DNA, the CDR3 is TGTGCCAGCAGCCTGAACACCGGAGGGGAAAAACTGTTTTTT.

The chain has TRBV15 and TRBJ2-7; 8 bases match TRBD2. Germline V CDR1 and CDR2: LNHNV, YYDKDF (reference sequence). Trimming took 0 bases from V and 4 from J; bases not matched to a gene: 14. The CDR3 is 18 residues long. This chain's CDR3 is CATSRDTSGGASRYEQYF. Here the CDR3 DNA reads TGTGCCACCAGCAGAGATACTTCGGGGGGGGCTTCCCGGTACGAGCAGTACTTC. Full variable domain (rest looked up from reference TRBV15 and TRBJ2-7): DAMVIQNPRYQVTQFGKPVTLSCSQTLNHNVMYWYQQKSSQAPKLLFHYYDKDFNNEADTPDNFQSRRPNTSFCFLDIRSPGLGDTAMYLCATSRDTSGGASRYEQYFGPGTRLTVT.

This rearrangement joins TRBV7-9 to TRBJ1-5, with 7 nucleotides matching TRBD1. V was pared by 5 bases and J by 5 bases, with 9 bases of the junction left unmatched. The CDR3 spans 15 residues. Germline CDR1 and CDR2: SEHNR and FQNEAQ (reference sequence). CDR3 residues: CASSANAGGDQPQHF. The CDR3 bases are TGTGCCAGCAGCGCAAATGCAGGGGGGGATCAGCCCCAGCATTTT.

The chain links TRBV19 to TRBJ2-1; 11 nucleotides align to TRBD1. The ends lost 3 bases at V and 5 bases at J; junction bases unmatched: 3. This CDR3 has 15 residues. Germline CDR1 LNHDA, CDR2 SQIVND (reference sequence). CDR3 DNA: TGTGCCAGTAGTATCGGACAGGGGGCCCACAATGAGCAGTTCTTC. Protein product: CASSIGQGAHNEQFF.

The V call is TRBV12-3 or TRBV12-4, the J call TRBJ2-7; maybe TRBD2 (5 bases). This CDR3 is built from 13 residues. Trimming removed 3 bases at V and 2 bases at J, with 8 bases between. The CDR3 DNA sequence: TGTGCCAGCAGTTTTGGGAGAACCTACGAGCAGTACTTC. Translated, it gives CASSFGRTYEQYF.

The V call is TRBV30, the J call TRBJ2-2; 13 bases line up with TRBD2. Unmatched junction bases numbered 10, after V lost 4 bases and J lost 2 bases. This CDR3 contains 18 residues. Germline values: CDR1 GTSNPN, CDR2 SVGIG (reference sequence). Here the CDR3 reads CAWTLTGLAGDNTGELFF. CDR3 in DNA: TGTGCCTGGACCCTCACTGGACTAGCGGGAGATAACACCGGGGAGCTGTTTTTT.